These 5 T cell receptor beta chains were all obtained from the same sample, sequenced in a study of cytomegalovirus exposure and HLA in healthy donors. In the PCR, 60 Vbeta and 13 Jbeta primers were used. Only in-frame clones appear in the TCRdb table, and some are missing; sequencing was by immunoSEQ multiplex PCR. The table has approximately 88,000 clones, under 80% seen once. Source material: PBMCs. All receptors derive from a man aged 50 or older in good health and CMV-seropositive.

V usage is TRBV7-2 and J usage is TRBJ2-4, with 9 nucleotides matching TRBD1. This CDR3 has 14 amino acids. The V segment lost 0 bases and the J segment 6 bases; nucleotides outside the gene matches: 0. Germline values: CDR1 SGHTA, CDR2 FQGNSA. This CDR3 is CASSLAGQGNIQYF. CDR3 DNA sequence: TGTGCCAGCAGCTTAGCGGGACAGGGAAACATTCAGTACTTC.

V is TRBV4-2 and J is TRBJ2-2; 11 nucleotides line up with TRBD1. This CDR3 comprises 18 residues. With V trimmed by 5 bases and J by 2 bases, 10 bases remained unmatched. In germline, CDR1 is LGHNA, CDR2 YNFKEQ. CDR3 amino acids: CASSFSGTGGLNTGELFF. The CDR3 region has the DNA TGTGCCAGCAGCTTTTCCGGGACAGGGGGGCTTAACACCGGGGAGCTGTTTTTT.

This chain links TRBV9 with TRBJ1-1; no clear D gene. Trimming removed 3 bases from V and 1 base from J, with 10 bases in between. There are 14 residues in the CDR3. Germline V gene lookup returns CDR1 SGDLS and CDR2 YYNGEE. CDR3 sequence reads: CASSAGRGNTEAFF. CDR3 DNA: TGTGCCAGCAGCGCCGGACGGGGGAACACTGAAGCTTTCTTT.

This rearrangement joins TRBV25-1 to TRBJ2-1; 8 bases line up with TRBD2. Germline V gene data show CDR1 as MGHDK and CDR2 as SYGVNS. V gave up 7 bases and J gave up 6 bases; unmatched junction bases: 8. This CDR3 is 14 amino acids long. CDR3 sequence (DNA): TGTGCCAGCAACGACCGGGGGGGTATCAATGAGCAGTTCTTC. It yields the protein CASNDRGGINEQFF.

This clone has only a few counts. The chain is built from TRBV7-2 and TRBJ2-3; no definite D call. Trimming cost V 1 base and J 2 bases, with 10 bases left between them. From germline, CDR1 is SGHTA and CDR2 FQGNSA. The CDR3 spans 15 residues. Here the CDR3 DNA reads TGTGCCAGCAGCTTAGGAAATTCACACACAGATACGCAGTATTTT. This sequence encodes CASSLGNSHTDTQYF.